This T cell receptor (beta chain) was sequenced for a study of blood T cell repertoires in COVID-19. Study information: Acute-phase and convalescent COVID-19 samples originated in the United States, Italy and Spain. T cells, B-cell-depleted T cells, or PBMCs supplied cDNA or gDNA.

Seattle patients were enrolled during active infection and followed longitudinally. This clone has just a few counts. Original handling: Amplification from reference gene primers served as the basis for estimated nucleated cell counts. Data came from immunoSEQ multiplex PCR; TCRdb stores just in-frame clones and leaves some out. The V and J calls and the clone size are those of that table, but D and trimming were determined from the DNA. Of some 130,000 clones listed, roughly 91% were seen once; the top ten hold around 4.2%. The CDR3 is made up of 13 amino acids. The germline gives CDR1 SGHVS, CDR2 FQNEAQ. Trimming shortened V by 0 bases and J by 9 bases, and 6 bases separated the two germline ends.

This chain connects TRBV7-8 to TRBJ1-6; maybe TRBD1 (5 bases). The origin of this receptor is a man aged 55 to 70 with COVID-19, enrolled during active disease. Sequencing input: peripheral blood. In nucleotides, the CDR3 is TGTGCCAGCAGCTTAGCAGGGGTTTCACCCCTCCACTTT. Protein product: CASSLAGVSPLHF.